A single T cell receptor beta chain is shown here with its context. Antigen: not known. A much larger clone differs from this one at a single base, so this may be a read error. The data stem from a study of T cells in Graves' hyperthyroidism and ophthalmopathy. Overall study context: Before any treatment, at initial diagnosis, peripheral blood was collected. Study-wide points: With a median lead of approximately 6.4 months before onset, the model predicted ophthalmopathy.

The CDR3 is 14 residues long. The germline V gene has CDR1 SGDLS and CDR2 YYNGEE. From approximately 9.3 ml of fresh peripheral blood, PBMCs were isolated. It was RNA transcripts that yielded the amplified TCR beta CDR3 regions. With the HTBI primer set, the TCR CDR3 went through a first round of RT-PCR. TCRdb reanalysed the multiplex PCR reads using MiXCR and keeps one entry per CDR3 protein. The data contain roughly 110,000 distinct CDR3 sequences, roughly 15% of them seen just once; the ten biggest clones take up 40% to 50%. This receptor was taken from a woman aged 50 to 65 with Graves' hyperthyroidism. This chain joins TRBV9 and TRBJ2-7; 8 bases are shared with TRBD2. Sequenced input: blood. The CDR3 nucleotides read TGTGCCAGCAGCGTTAGCGGGACTTCGTACGAGCAGTGCTTC. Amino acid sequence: CASSVSGTSYEQCF.